These 21 T cell receptor beta chains were sequenced from one sample in a study of regulatory T cells in long-lasting Graves disease (dated by TCRdb to the early 2020s). The library was produced with multiplex PCR. TCRdb records Illumina HiSeq 4000 as the sequencer. iRepertoire HTBI primers and Arm-PCR amplification of CDR3 regions were used to construct TCR beta libraries. Using fastp at Q25 and MiXCR, TCRdb reprocessed the public reads and kept productive beta chains. Rows matching on CDR3 protein sequence are summarized as one entry with the most common DNA and genes. A total of around 340,000 distinct CDR3 sequences appear in this sample, less than 20% of them only once. The biggest ten clones account for 25% to 35% of the sample. The meaning of the sample's time point label: persistent/refractory GD, antithyroid drugs over 5 years with positive TRAb. For both TCR sequencing and RNA sequencing, RNA was extracted from PBMCs in TRIzol.

This sample comprised peripheral blood mononuclear cells (PBMCs), obtained when the disease was refractory, from a patient treated with antithyroid drugs. Receptor source: a female donor with Graves disease.

This clonotype was detected ten times or more. This chain uses TRBV6-2 or TRBV6-3 with TRBJ2-7; D not resolved. Germline CDR1 is MNHEY and CDR2 is SVGEGT. The CDR3 covers 13 residues. V was shortened by 2 bases and J by 3 bases, with 8 bases between the two germline ends. CDR3 sequence: CASSYPFDYEQYF. In nucleotides, the CDR3 is TGTGCCAGCAGTTACCCCTTCGACTACGAGCAGTACTTC.

The rearrangement joins TRBV7-3 to TRBJ1-6; D is uncertain. Germline CDR1 SGHTA, CDR2 FQGTGA. Trimming removed 0 bases at V and 6 bases at J, with 6 bases between. This CDR3 has 14 amino acids. The DNA for the CDR3 is TGTGCCAGCAGCTTAACAGGGCTTAATTCACCCCTCCACTTT. Encoded protein: CASSLTGLNSPLHF.

In this sample, this clonotype turned up many times. This chain uses TRBV3-1 with TRBJ1-2; D unresolved. The CDR3 contains 14 residues. Germline V CDR1 and CDR2: LGHDT, YNNKEL (reference sequence). Trimming removed 0 bases at V and 0 bases at J, with 5 bases between. The CDR3 protein is CASSQDLPNYGYTF. CDR3 nucleotides: TGTGCCAGCAGCCAAGATCTCCCTAACTATGGCTACACCTTC. Full variable domain (outside the CDR3, taken from reference TRBV3-1 and TRBJ1-2): DTAVSQTPKYLVTQMGNDKSIKCEQNLGHDTMYWYKQDSKKFLKIMFSYNNKELIINETVPNRFSPKSPDKAHLNLHINSLELGDSAVYFCASSQDLPNYGYTFGSGTRLTVV.

This clonotype was detected only a few times. This rearrangement joins TRBV5-1 to TRBJ2-2; D ambiguous. The germline CDR1 and CDR2 sequences are SGHRS and YFSETQ. This CDR3 is built from 14 residues. Trimming took off 2 bases at V and 3 bases at J, with 8 bases between the two ends. The CDR3 sequence is CASSLHPDTGELFF. The CDR3 DNA reads as TGCGCCAGCAGCTTACACCCCGACACCGGGGAGCTGTTTTTT.

Remarks on this clonotype: A far larger clone is only one base removed, so a read error is likely. This chain links TRBV6-2 or TRBV6-3 with TRBJ2-5; D may be TRBD1 or TRBD2 (5 bases each). CDR1 MNHEY and CDR2 SVGEGT come from the germline V gene. This CDR3 is built from 14 residues. The CDR3 here is CASTQGSGQGTQYF. The CDR3 nucleotides read TGTGCCAGCACCCAAGGGAGTGGACAAGGGACCCAGTACTTC.

This clonotype has a count of ten or more. The chain employs TRBV29-1 and TRBJ1-2; 7 bases are a match to TRBD1. V lost 7 bases, J lost 8 bases, and 19 bases stayed unmatched. The CDR3 is made up of 15 amino acids. Germline V gene sequence: CDR1 SQVTM, CDR2 ANQGSEA. CDR3 nucleotides: TGCAGCGCCTTTGGGGTGAAGACAGGGTTGAGAGGCTACACCTTC. Its translation is CSAFGVKTGLRGYTF.

This clonotype appeared a few times. The rearrangement joins TRBV2 to TRBJ1-5; tentatively, D is TRBD1 (5 bases). Germline V gives CDR1 SNHLY, CDR2 FYNNEI. This CDR3 spans 15 amino acids. V dropped 5 bases and J dropped 6 bases, with 17 bases sitting between them. Here the CDR3 reads CASSTVGGEGQPQHF. For the CDR3, the DNA is TGTGCCAGCAGTACAGTCGGAGGGGAAGGTCAGCCCCAGCATTTT.

This clonotype appeared many times. The CDR3 region is CASTPRGPGNSPLHF. As DNA, the CDR3 is TGTGCCAGCACCCCCCGGGGGCCCGGCAATTCACCCCTCCACTTT. V usage is TRBV27 and J usage is TRBJ1-6; the D gene is possibly TRBD1 (6 bases). The CDR3 length is 15 residues. V was shortened by 7 bases and J by 7 bases, with 17 bases between the two germline ends. Germline CDR1 reads MNHEY; CDR2 reads SMNVEV (reference sequence).

Turning to this clonotype: One base away lies a much larger clone, so this may be a sequencing read error. The chain links TRBV6-4 to TRBJ1-2; D gene unclear. Germline loops: CDR1 MRHNA, CDR2 SNTAGT. The CDR3 consists of 13 residues. The CDR3 reads CASSSTPNCGYTF. CDR3 sequence (DNA): TGTGCCAGCAGTTCGACACCGAACTGTGGCTACACCTTC.

This chain uses TRBV6-9 with TRBJ2-7; D may be TRBD1 or TRBD2 (5 bases each). With 3 bases removed from V and 3 bases from J, the gap between germline ends came to 15 bases. Germline CDR1 reads MNHGY; CDR2 reads SVAAGI. The CDR3 runs to 15 residues. The CDR3 nucleotides read TGTGCCAGCAGTTACTCCGGGACGGTAGACTACGAGCAGTACTTC. The encoded protein is CASSYSGTVDYEQYF.

This sequence joins TRBV6-2 or TRBV6-3 and TRBJ1-1, with 7 bases fitting TRBD1. This CDR3 has 17 residues. Per the germline V gene, CDR1 is MNHEY and CDR2 is SVGEGT. V shed 5 bases, J shed 0 bases, and the junction held 12 bases outside the gene matches. CDR3 residues: CASSRGTESLLNTEAFF. The CDR3 DNA sequence: TGTGCCAGCAGTCGAGGGACAGAGAGCCTGTTGAACACTGAAGCTTTCTTT.

This chain connects TRBV12-5 to TRBJ2-3; D call uncertain. With 1 base removed from V and 2 bases from J, the gap between germline ends came to 4 bases. From germline, CDR1 is LGHNT and CDR2 FRNRAP. The CDR3 has 13 amino acids. Here the CDR3 reads CASGLGFTDTQYF. The DNA for the CDR3 is TGTGCTAGTGGTTTGGGATTCACAGATACGCAGTATTTT.

There are many counts of this clonotype. DNA of the CDR3: TGCAGTGCTTCCCACCCTCGACAGGGTTCCTACGAGCAGTACTTC. The encoded protein is CSASHPRQGSYEQYF. The chain has TRBV20-1 and TRBJ2-7; 7 bases are a match to TRBD1. Germline trimming cut 5 bases from V and 1 base from J; bases unmatched to any gene: 11. The CDR3 is 15 residues long. The germline gives CDR1 DFQATT, CDR2 SNEGSKA (reference sequence).

Many counts were recorded for this clonotype. The rearrangement links TRBV5-1 to TRBJ1-2; D remains ambiguous. With 5 bases removed from V and 3 bases from J, the gap between germline ends came to 11 bases. CDR3 length: 13 amino acids. The germline V gene encodes CDR1 SGHRS and CDR2 YFSETQ. The CDR3 coding sequence is TGCGCCAGCAGTCATGGGAGGGACTATGGCTACACCTTC. Protein sequence: CASSHGRDYGYTF.

This clonotype was picked up a small number of times. The gene calls are TRBV5-6 and TRBJ2-7; D unclear. Germline V gene sequence: CDR1 SGHDT, CDR2 YYEEEE. The V end was cut by 7 bases, the J end by 7 bases, with 21 bases between. The length of the CDR3 is 14 residues. The CDR3 DNA follows: TGTGCCAGCGGATTTTCAGCCCGGCGCCGGGAGCAGTACTTC. It is translated as CASGFSARRREQYF. The variable domain in full, completed from reference TRBV5-6 and TRBJ2-7, reads DAGVTQSPTHLIKTRGQQVTLRCSPKSGHDTVSWYQQALGQGPQFIFQYYEEEERQRGNFPDRFSGHQFPNYSSELNVNALLLGDSALYLCASGFSARRREQYFGPGTRLTVT.

This clonotype was counted ten times or more. This chain connects TRBV28 to TRBJ2-7, with 7 bases that match TRBD2. The germline gives CDR1 MDHEN, CDR2 SYDVKM. Unmatched junction bases numbered 9, after V lost 7 bases and J lost 3 bases. The CDR3 contains 14 residues. CDR3 sequence reads: CASTFSGYNYEQYF. The CDR3 DNA reads TGTGCCAGCACGTTTAGCGGGTACAACTACGAGCAGTACTTC.

The sample holds a few counts of this clonotype. The V call is TRBV7-2, the J call TRBJ2-1; 12 bases line up with TRBD2. The germline V gene encodes CDR1 SGHTA and CDR2 FQGNSA. V trimming: 7 bases; J trimming: 8 bases; junction bases outside the gene matches: 9. The CDR3 length is 15 residues. CDR3 amino acids: CASTLGLAGLYEQFF. Here the CDR3 DNA reads TGTGCCAGCACCCTCGGACTAGCGGGGCTCTATGAGCAGTTCTTC.

In its sample, this clonotype was seen many times. The chain combines TRBV28 with TRBJ2-7; 7 nucleotides match TRBD1. CDR3 size: 15 residues. Losses at the gene ends were 5 bases for V and 0 bases for J; bases not matched to a gene: 7. Germline-derived CDR1 and CDR2 are MDHEN and SYDVKM. The CDR3 region has the DNA TGTGCCAGCAGTCATACAGGGGCCAGCTCCTACGAGCAGTACTTC. Translated: CASSHTGASSYEQYF.

As regards this clonotype: One end of the junction fails to match germline, which may point to a read error. The chain couples TRBV12-3 or TRBV12-4 to TRBJ1-4, with D maybe TRBD1 (5 bases). This CDR3 contains 17 residues. The CDR3 DNA reads TGTCCCAGCAGTTCCATTGGGAGGGGAGGGGTTGGTGAAAAACTGTTTTTT. Translating it yields CPSSSIGRGGVGEKLFF.

The V gene is TRBV19, the J gene TRBJ1-3; weak D call: TRBD1 (5 bases). Germline values: CDR1 LNHDA, CDR2 SQIVND (reference sequence). V lost 9 bases, J lost 0 bases, and 18 bases lay in between. CDR3 length equals 16 residues. The CDR3 here is CASRSPGRDSGNTIYF. In DNA form, the CDR3 reads TGTGCCAGCCGATCGCCGGGGCGCGACTCTGGAAACACCATATATTTT.

This clonotype was seen ten or more times. The chain is built from TRBV6-1 and TRBJ2-7; D might be TRBD2 (6 bases). Germline loops: CDR1 MNHNS, CDR2 SASEGT. The ends were cut back, 7 bases at V and 5 bases at J, with 15 bases in the middle. The CDR3 length is 13 residues. In DNA form, the CDR3 reads TGTGCCAGCAACAGGCGGGATTTGCACGAGCAGTACTTC. Its translation is CASNRRDLHEQYF.